This entry concerns a single T cell receptor (beta chain). Germline V gives CDR1 MGHRA, CDR2 YSYEKL. The CDR3 has 13 residues. Trimming pared 2 bases from V and 5 bases from J, leaving 6 bases between. In the PCR, 60 Vbeta and 13 Jbeta primers were used. Method: immunoSEQ multiplex PCR; TCRdb's copy keeps in-frame clones and lacks some. The table has fewer than 85,000 clones, around 83% seen once; the top ten hold approximately 19%. The record originates from a study of cytomegalovirus exposure and HLA in healthy donors. This sequence originates from a man aged 70 or older in good health and CMV-seropositive. The material sequenced was PBMCs. The chain joins TRBV4-1 to TRBJ2-2; D is uncertain. In DNA form, the CDR3 reads TGCGCCAGCAGCCAACCTTCGACCGGGGAGCTGTTTTTT. Protein product: CASSQPSTGELFF.